These 27 T cell receptor beta chains came from one sample sequenced in a study of cytomegalovirus exposure and HLA in healthy donors. Both 60 Vbeta primers and 13 Jbeta primers went into the PCR. TCRdb keeps only in-frame clones here, not all; method: immunoSEQ multiplex PCR. This sample has 100,000 to 150,000 clones, with over 60% found just once. Sequencing was done on a sample of PBMCs. The receptors shown here come from a man aged 60 to 69 in good health and CMV-seropositive.

The J gene is TRBJ2-5, the V gene TRBV29-1; tentatively, D is TRBD2 (6 bases). The J call may be in error: the DNA end matches TRBJ2-7 better. Germline CDR1 and CDR2: SQVTM and ANQGSEA. The CDR3 sequence is 15 residues long. The CDR3 loop is CSVSGESPLTYEQYF. CDR3 sequence (DNA): TGCAGCGTTTCGGGGGAAAGTCCTTTGACCTACGAGCAGTACTTC.

This chain connects TRBV5-6 to TRBJ1-2; unclear D gene. Germline V lookup: CDR1 SGHDT, CDR2 YYEEEE. The V and J ends lost 2 bases and 7 bases respectively, with 12 bases between them. This CDR3 has 13 residues. CDR3 residues: CASSFHGRGGYTF. In DNA, the CDR3 is TGTGCCAGCAGCTTTCATGGACGGGGTGGCTACACCTTC.

This clone showed up just a few times. This chain connects TRBV2 to TRBJ1-5, with TRBD1 matching 7 bases. The CDR3 covers 15 residues. Germline CDR1 SNHLY, CDR2 FYNNEI. The ends lost 3 bases at V and 7 bases at J; junction bases unmatched: 9. The CDR3 DNA follows: TGTGCCAGCAGTGATTATGTAGGGGGCGAGCAGCCCCAGCATTTT. It is translated as CASSDYVGGEQPQHF.

The J gene is TRBJ1-3, the V gene TRBV11-2, with TRBD1 as a possible D gene (5 bases). Trimming pared 7 bases from V and 4 bases from J, leaving 14 bases between. Germline-derived CDR1 and CDR2 are SGHAT and FQNNGV. The CDR3 contains 14 residues. CDR3 sequence: CASTRQRAGNTIYF. The CDR3 DNA reads TGTGCCAGCACCAGACAGAGAGCCGGAAACACCATATATTTT.

The rearrangement uses TRBV7-8 and TRBJ1-4; D unresolved. CDR1 is SGHVS, CDR2 FQNEAQ, per germline. The CDR3 runs 14 residues. Between the trimmed V and J ends, which lost 2 bases and 3 bases, there was a span of 7 bases. The CDR3 sequence is CASSLSGSNEKLFF. Written as DNA, the CDR3 is TGTGCCAGCAGCTTATCCGGGTCTAATGAAAAACTGTTTTTT.

CDR3 sequence (DNA): TGTGCCAGCTCACCTGCAGGGGGAAATCAGCCCCAGCATTTT. Its protein is CASSPAGGNQPQHF. This chain connects TRBV18 to TRBJ1-5, with 7 positions matching TRBD1. Germline V gene lookup returns CDR1 KGHSH and CDR2 LQKENI. J gave up 4 bases and V 3 bases, and 3 bases lay outside the gene matches. This CDR3 is built from 14 residues.

The chain recombines TRBV6-1 with TRBJ1-4; 7 nucleotides agree with TRBD1. This CDR3 region has 18 residues. V was clipped by 3 bases and J by 8 bases; unmatched bases: 18. Germline CDR1 MNHNS, CDR2 SASEGT. CDR3 coding DNA: TGTGCCAGCAGTGAGGGAATTCAACAGGGGTGGGTTGGGGAAAAACTGTTTTTT. Its protein is CASSEGIQQGWVGEKLFF.

V usage is TRBV30 and J usage is TRBJ2-1, with a possible D match to TRBD2 (6 bases). Trimming pared 3 bases from V and 12 bases from J, leaving 18 bases between. Germline assignment: CDR1 GTSNPN and CDR2 SVGIG (reference sequence). CDR3 length equals 13 residues. The CDR3 is CAWSAGLGGSQFF. The CDR3 bases are TGTGCCTGGAGCGCGGGACTTGGGGGGTCGCAGTTCTTC.

The chain couples TRBV6-5 to TRBJ1-4; TRBD1 matches at 8 bases. V was pared by 4 bases and J by 5 bases, with 6 bases of the junction left unmatched. The CDR3 is 15 amino acids. The germline V gene has CDR1 MNHEY and CDR2 SVGAGI. The CDR3 DNA follows: TGTGCCAGCAGTTTTGCCGGGACAGGCAATGAAAAACTGTTTTTT. Its translation is CASSFAGTGNEKLFF.

This clone was picked up one time. The chain uses TRBV2 and TRBJ2-2; D is perhaps TRBD1 (6 bases). The germline V and J ends were trimmed by 5 bases and 0 bases, with 13 bases remaining between them. Germline V gene data show CDR1 as SNHLY and CDR2 as FYNNEI. The CDR3 spans 16 residues. The CDR3 here is CASSLRRTANTGELFF. CDR3 coding DNA: TGTGCCAGCAGTCTCAGACGGACAGCGAACACCGGGGAGCTGTTTTTT. The variable domain in full, with the rest retrieved from reference TRBV2 and TRBJ2-2, is EPEVTQTPSHQVTQMGQEVILRCVPISNHLYFYWYRQILGQKVEFLVSFYNNEISEKSEIFDDQFSVERPDGSNFTLKIRSTKLEDSAMYFCASSLRRTANTGELFFGEGSRLTVL.

The rearrangement uses TRBV19 and TRBJ2-2, with D possibly matching TRBD1 (5 bases). This CDR3 is built from 13 residues. The V and J ends lost 3 bases and 5 bases respectively, with 7 bases between them. CDR1 is LNHDA and CDR2 is SQIVND in the germline V gene (reference sequence). CDR3: CASSIQGTGELFF. In DNA form, the CDR3 reads TGTGCCAGTAGTATCCAGGGTACCGGGGAGCTGTTTTTT.

V and J are TRBV10-3 and TRBJ1-6; 8 bases fit TRBD1. The CDR3 has 15 residues. From germline, CDR1 is ENHRY and CDR2 SYGVKD. With V trimmed by 4 bases and J by 5 bases, 4 bases remained unmatched. CDR3 sequence: CAISGWGQDNSPLHF. The CDR3 region has the DNA TGTGCCATCAGTGGTTGGGGACAGGATAATTCACCCCTCCACTTT.

The V and J genes are TRBV10-2 and TRBJ1-4; D perhaps matches TRBD1 (5 bases). V dropped 3 bases and J dropped 8 bases, with 13 bases sitting between them. Germline-derived CDR1 and CDR2 are WSHSY and SAAADI. CDR3 length: 14 residues. In DNA form, the CDR3 reads TGCGCCAGCAGTGATAAACCCTGGGGCGAAAAACTGTTTTTT. It encodes CASSDKPWGEKLFF.

The chain recombines TRBV5-4 with TRBJ2-7; 11 nucleotides line up with TRBD1. Germline V CDR1 and CDR2: SGHNT, YYREEE (reference sequence). Trimming removed 4 bases from V and 6 bases from J; junction bases left unmatched: 9. This CDR3 is built from 15 residues. As DNA, the CDR3 is TGTGCCAGCAGCGGAACGCCGGGACAGGGGGTCGAGCAGTACTTC. Translating it yields CASSGTPGQGVEQYF.

The chain recombines TRBV15 with TRBJ2-5; D is unresolved. The CDR3 length is 13 residues. Germline CDR1 is LNHNV and CDR2 is YYDKDF (reference sequence). Trimming stripped 9 bases from V and 4 bases from J, with 15 bases between. The CDR3 DNA reads TGTGCCACGGATTCCGGGTATAGAGAGACCCAGTACTTC. Protein product: CATDSGYRETQYF.

J is TRBJ1-1 and V is TRBV6-1; TRBD1 might be the D (5 bases). V was clipped by 5 bases and J by 2 bases, with 9 bases between them. The CDR3 runs 13 residues. Germline V gene data show CDR1 as MNHNS and CDR2 as SASEGT. The CDR3 sequence is CASSPQVNTEAFF. The CDR3 nucleotides read TGTGCCAGCAGTCCACAGGTTAACACTGAAGCTTTCTTT.

The rearrangement links TRBV7-2 to TRBJ1-6, with TRBD1 as a possible D gene (6 bases). The CDR3 loop spans 15 amino acids. Trimming took off 1 base at V and 10 bases at J, with 14 bases between the two ends. Germline lookup yields CDR1 SGHTA and CDR2 FQGNSA. The CDR3 DNA is TGTGCCAGCAGCTTAGTAGCGGGGGGCGACTCACCCCTCCACTTT. Translation gives CASSLVAGGDSPLHF. Supplemented by reference TRBV7-2 and TRBJ1-6, the full variable domain reads GAGVSQSPSNKVTEKGKDVELRCDPISGHTALYWYRQSLGQGLEFLIYFQGNSAPDKSGLPSDRFSAERTGGSVSTLTIQRTQQEDSAVYLCASSLVAGGDSPLHFGNGTRLTVT.

This clone was seen more than once but under ten times. V gene TRBV2 combines with J gene TRBJ1-6; 8 positions agree with TRBD1. Germline CDR1 SNHLY, CDR2 FYNNEI. V gave up 8 bases and J gave up 6 bases; unmatched junction bases: 9. This CDR3 contains 15 residues. CDR3 nucleotide sequence: TGTGCCAGCCGGAGATTGGGACAGGCTAATTCACCCCTCCACTTT. This encodes CASRRLGQANSPLHF.

This clone has a handful of counts. The rearrangement joins TRBV29-1 to TRBJ2-5; 8 nucleotides match TRBD1. The last part of the DNA fits TRBJ2-7 better; the J call may be wrong. Germline CDR1 is SQVTM and CDR2 is ANQGSEA. The CDR3 totals 14 residues. The CDR3 coding sequence is TGCAGCGTTAAGACCCAGGGGGCCGCCTACGAGCAGTACTTC. This sequence encodes CSVKTQGAAYEQYF.

The chain uses TRBV29-1 and TRBJ1-1; D call uncertain. CDR3 size: 10 residues. The germline V gene has CDR1 SQVTM and CDR2 ANQGSEA. The V and J ends lost 7 bases and 3 bases respectively, with 6 bases between them. CDR3 amino acids: CSAQDTEAFF. The CDR3 region has the DNA TGCAGCGCCCAGGACACTGAAGCTTTCTTT.

A few counts support this clone. The CDR3 sequence is CASSLATGGNTEAFF. The DNA of the CDR3 is TGTGCCAGCAGCTTGGCAACCGGGGGGAACACTGAAGCTTTCTTT. J is TRBJ1-1 and V is TRBV5-6; D may be TRBD1 (5 bases). The CDR3 is 15 residues long. Looked up from germline, CDR1 is SGHDT and CDR2 is YYEEEE. Trimming left V 0 bases short and J 1 base short, with 10 bases between.

The J gene is TRBJ2-3, the V gene TRBV7-9; 7 nucleotides line up with TRBD2. CDR1 and CDR2 (germline): SEHNR, FQNEAQ (reference sequence). This CDR3 is built from 18 residues. Losses at the gene ends were 1 base for V and 4 bases for J; bases not matched to a gene: 14. CDR3 sequence: CASSLGFDPGGLSDTQYF. Written as DNA, the CDR3 is TGTGCCAGCAGCTTAGGGTTCGACCCGGGGGGACTTTCAGATACGCAGTATTTT.

The chain links TRBV19 to TRBJ1-1; D possibly corresponds to TRBD1 (6 bases). CDR3 length: 12 amino acids. Germline V gene sequence: CDR1 LNHDA, CDR2 SQIVND (reference sequence). The V end lost 8 bases, the J end lost 4 bases, and 11 bases lay between the germline ends. The DNA of the CDR3 is TGTGCCAGTCAGGTGGGGGCCACTGAAGCTTTCTTT. Amino acids: CASQVGATEAFF.

In DNA form, the CDR3 reads TGTGCATCCGGACTAGCTATCCGTGAGCAGTTCTTC. This gives the protein CASGLAIREQFF. The V and J genes are TRBV27 and TRBJ2-1, with 8 bases matching TRBD2. Germline V gives CDR1 MNHEY, CDR2 SMNVEV (reference sequence). This CDR3 is 12 amino acids long.

The chain is built from TRBV5-4 and TRBJ1-2, with 9 bases identical to TRBD1. CDR1 is SGHNT, CDR2 YYREEE, per germline (reference sequence). The CDR3 runs 14 residues. The ends lost 4 bases at V and 8 bases at J; junction bases unmatched: 9. The CDR3 reads CASSLGDRVSGYTF. The CDR3 DNA reads TGTGCCAGCAGCCTGGGGGACAGGGTGAGCGGCTACACCTTC.

This clone came up a few times. J is TRBJ2-7 and V is TRBV11-2, with D maybe TRBD2 (6 bases). The V gene lost 1 base and the J gene lost 4 bases, with 11 bases spanning the gap. This CDR3 comprises 14 residues. From germline, CDR1 is SGHAT and CDR2 FQNNGV. CDR3 amino acids: CASSLAGGIYEQYF. CDR3 sequence (DNA): TGTGCCAGCAGCTTAGCCGGGGGAATTTACGAGCAGTACTTC.

The table lists this clone with a few counts. Sequence at one end of the junction differs from germline and may be a read error. This chain links TRBV5-1 with TRBJ2-3, with unresolved D. CDR3 length equals 12 residues. CDR1 and CDR2 from the germline V gene are SGHRS and YFSETQ. The chain's CDR3 is CASSLGSDTHYF. The CDR3, as DNA: TGCGCCAGCAGCTTGGGGTCAGATACGCATTATTTT.